The subject of this entry is one TCR beta chain. These data are taken from a study of graft-versus-host responses after intestinal transplantation. As for the study in general: Recipients got multivisceral, liver-intestinal, or isolated intestinal transplants. Anti-thymocyte globulin induction, then tacrolimus and steroids for about three years, went to all recipients.

The germline gives CDR1 GTSNPN, CDR2 SVGIG (reference sequence). The CDR3 loop spans 14 amino acids. V gave up 0 bases and J gave up 3 bases, with 11 bases separating them. The protocol was immunoSEQ multiplex PCR, while the TCRdb copy is restricted to in-frame clones and leaves out a portion. The sample shows about 40,000 clones, 91% of them seen only once. The starting material was PBMCs, obtained 300 to 320 days after intestinal transplant. The TCR was taken from a human patient who received an intestinal transplant, so some T cells may come from the graft donor. The genes are TRBV30 and TRBJ2-5, with D possibly being TRBD2 (6 bases). The CDR3, as DNA: TGTGCCTGGAGTGTACCGGGCGGGAAAGAGACCCAGTACTTC. It specifies CAWSVPGGKETQYF.